These 27 T cell receptor beta chains were sequenced from one sample in a study of cytomegalovirus exposure and HLA in healthy donors. Primers for the PCR totalled 60 Vbeta and 13 Jbeta. Produced via immunoSEQ multiplex PCR; TCRdb's table is partial and in-frame only. The profile shows roughly 97,000 clones, over 65% of them singletons. Sequencing was performed on PBMCs. The receptors were sampled from a woman aged 40 to 50 in good health and CMV-seronegative.

This chain links TRBV7-9 with TRBJ2-1; 8 positions agree with TRBD2. From germline, CDR1 is SEHNR and CDR2 FQNEAQ (reference sequence). The CDR3 spans 13 residues. The V segment lost 4 bases and the J segment 5 bases; nucleotides outside the gene matches: 1. The CDR3 sequence: CASSYSGDNEQFF. In DNA form, the CDR3 reads TGTGCCAGCAGCTATAGCGGGGACAATGAGCAGTTCTTC.

This sequence joins TRBV7-9 and TRBJ1-4; D call uncertain. Germline V gene data show CDR1 as SEHNR and CDR2 as FQNEAQ (reference sequence). The V and J ends lost 1 base and 4 bases respectively, with 13 bases between them. The CDR3 extends over 16 amino acids. The CDR3 loop reads CASSLGRQALNEKLFF. The CDR3, as DNA: TGTGCCAGCAGCTTAGGAAGGCAGGCGCTTAATGAAAAACTGTTTTTT. The variable domain in full, with the rest retrieved from reference TRBV7-9 and TRBJ1-4, is DTGVSQNPRHKITKRGQNVTFRCDPISEHNRLYWYRQTLGQGPEFLTYFQNEAQLEKSRLLSDRFSAERPKGSFSTLEIQRTEQGDSAMYLCASSLGRQALNEKLFFGSGTQLSVL.

The V call is TRBV27, the J call TRBJ1-2; D remains ambiguous. The V end was cut by 7 bases, the J end by 3 bases, with 18 bases between. CDR3 length: 15 residues. Germline V gene sequence: CDR1 MNHEY, CDR2 SMNVEV (reference sequence). The CDR3 DNA reads TGTGCCAGCAAAATGAGGGAGGGTTATTACTATGGCTACACCTTC. This sequence encodes CASKMREGYYYGYTF.

This clone was recorded a few times. The CDR3 sequence: CAWSIGTGIQPQHF. The DNA for the CDR3 is TGTGCCTGGAGTATTGGGACAGGCATCCAGCCCCAGCATTTT. The chain is built from TRBV30 and TRBJ1-5, with 8 bases fitting TRBD1. J was trimmed by 7 bases and V by 2 bases; bases with no gene match: 7. Germline values: CDR1 GTSNPN, CDR2 SVGIG (reference sequence). This CDR3 has 14 residues.

The chain joins TRBV28 to TRBJ2-4, with 9 bases identical to TRBD2. The CDR3 has 16 residues. Germline V CDR1 and CDR2: MDHEN, SYDVKM. Losses at the gene ends were 2 bases for V and 4 bases for J; bases not matched to a gene: 6. The CDR3 DNA is TGTGCCAGCAGTTTACCGCGGGAGGGCCAGAAAAACATTCAGTACTTC. Protein product: CASSLPREGQKNIQYF.

This rearrangement joins TRBV18 to TRBJ1-6; D not resolved. The germline CDR1 and CDR2 sequences are KGHSH and LQKENI. V lost 6 bases to trimming and J lost 5 bases, with 14 bases between them. This CDR3 comprises 15 residues. CDR3 DNA sequence: TGTGCCAGCTCCCGACTCCCCGGGGATAATTCACCCCTCCACTTT. Its protein is CASSRLPGDNSPLHF.

The chain links TRBV7-2 to TRBJ1-5, with a weak D call TRBD1 (6 bases). V gave up 4 bases and J gave up 2 bases, with 15 bases separating them. In germline, CDR1 is SGHTA, CDR2 FQGNSA. The CDR3 is made up of 16 amino acids. In DNA, the CDR3 is TGTGCCAGCAGCTCCGGGGGGACACCCCGCAATCAGCCCCAGCATTTT. It specifies CASSSGGTPRNQPQHF.

This clone was recorded only once. One junction end disagrees with the germline gene, perhaps due to a read error. The rearrangement uses TRBV7-7 and TRBJ2-2; D call uncertain. Germline V CDR1 and CDR2: SSHAT, FNYEAQ (reference sequence). The CDR3 length is 13 residues. In nucleotides, the CDR3 is TGTGCTAGCAGCTTAGGTCCCACACGGGAGCTGTTTTTT. Protein sequence: CASSLGPTRELFF.

V and J are TRBV7-9 and TRBJ1-1, with D possibly TRBD1 on 6 matching bases. The germline V and J ends were trimmed by 4 bases and 10 bases, with 13 bases remaining between them. Germline CDR1 SEHNR, CDR2 FQNEAQ (reference sequence). The CDR3 length is 12 residues. The CDR3 region is CASSSQGSGAFF. In nucleotides, the CDR3 is TGTGCCAGCAGCTCCCAGGGGTCAGGAGCTTTCTTT.

The genes are TRBV25-1 and TRBJ1-2, with 8 bases that match TRBD1. The CDR3 has 16 residues. Germline-derived CDR1 and CDR2 are MGHDK and SYGVNS. The V gene end was trimmed by 1 base and the J gene end by 4 bases; junction bases not matched to a gene: 8. The CDR3 nucleotides read TGTGCCAGCAGTGAATCCCCCGGACAGGGTGCCTATGGCTACACCTTC. This translates into CASSESPGQGAYGYTF.

V and J are TRBV19 and TRBJ1-3; 7 bases fit TRBD1. V shed 7 bases and J 4 bases; nucleotides not matched to a gene: 10. Germline V lookup: CDR1 LNHDA, CDR2 SQIVND (reference sequence). The CDR3 totals 15 residues. The CDR3 DNA sequence: TGTGCCAGTAAGGCGGTCAGGGGGATCGGAAACACCATATATTTT. This codes for CASKAVRGIGNTIYF.

The V gene is TRBV18, the J gene TRBJ1-1, with a weak D call TRBD1 (6 bases). The CDR3 is made up of 14 amino acids. CDR1 KGHSH and CDR2 LQKENI come from the germline V gene. Trimming took off 5 bases at V and 1 base at J, with 11 bases between the two ends. The CDR3 DNA follows: TGTGCCAGCTCATCGACAGGAGGGAACACTGAAGCTTTCTTT. Translating it yields CASSSTGGNTEAFF. The full variable domain, rest sourced from reference TRBV18 and TRBJ1-1, is NAGVMQNPRHLVRRRGQEARLRCSPMKGHSHVYWYRQLPEEGLKFMVYLQKENIIDESGMPKERFSAEFPKEGPSILRIQQVVRGDSAAYFCASSSTGGNTEAFFGQGTRLTVV.

The chain is built from TRBV28 and TRBJ1-5; no reliable D call. CDR1 and CDR2 from the germline V gene are MDHEN and SYDVKM. The CDR3 has 15 residues. Trimming shortened V by 5 bases and J by 0 bases, and 11 bases separated the two germline ends. CDR3 in DNA: TGTGCCAGCAGTCCCTACGGGGATAGCAATCAGCCCCAGCATTTT. It specifies CASSPYGDSNQPQHF.

The V call is TRBV4-3, the J call TRBJ2-7, with TRBD1 matching over 8 bases. This CDR3 contains 16 residues. Per germline, CDR1 LGHNA and CDR2 YSLEER. Losses at the gene ends were 0 bases for V and 0 bases for J; bases not matched to a gene: 4. For the CDR3, the DNA is TGCGCCAGCAGCCAAGATGTAGGACAGGGCTCCTACGAGCAGTACTTC. It encodes CASSQDVGQGSYEQYF.

This chain connects TRBV27 to TRBJ2-1; D gene unclear. The V end lost 10 bases, the J end lost 3 bases, and 16 bases lay between the germline ends. CDR1 and CDR2 from the germline V gene are MNHEY and SMNVEV (reference sequence). CDR3 length: 14 amino acids. DNA for the CDR3: TGTGCCACTGCCAGTCTGAAGAACTACAATGAGCAGTTCTTC. Translating gives CATASLKNYNEQFF.

The chain employs TRBV7-8 and TRBJ1-6, with no clear D. This CDR3 spans 16 amino acids. With 3 bases removed from V and 6 bases from J, the gap between germline ends came to 15 bases. Per germline, CDR1 SGHVS and CDR2 FQNEAQ. The CDR3: CASSFLVATVNSPLHF. CDR3 sequence (DNA): TGTGCCAGCAGCTTTCTTGTAGCCACCGTTAATTCACCCCTCCACTTT.

This rearrangement joins TRBV10-3 to TRBJ2-1, with a tentative D call TRBD2 (6 bases). With 7 bases removed from V and 10 bases from J, the gap between germline ends came to 20 bases. Germline loops: CDR1 ENHRY, CDR2 SYGVKD. The CDR3 covers 14 residues. The CDR3 DNA follows: TGTGCCATCAAGTCTGCGGACGCCGGGGGAGAGCAGTTCTTC. This codes for CAIKSADAGGEQFF.

The chain couples TRBV5-1 to TRBJ2-2; D is perhaps TRBD1 (6 bases). V was trimmed by 1 base and J by 5 bases, leaving 12 bases between them. Germline V gene sequence: CDR1 SGHRS, CDR2 YFSETQ. This CDR3 region has 15 residues. The DNA for the CDR3 is TGCGCCAGCAGCTTGTGGGGGCGTGGGACCGGGGAGCTGTTTTTT. It is translated as CASSLWGRGTGELFF. The whole variable domain, remainder taken from reference TRBV5-1 and TRBJ2-2, is KAGVTQTPRYLIKTRGQQVTLSCSPISGHRSVSWYQQTPGQGLQFLFEYFSETQRNKGNFPGRFSGRQFSNSRSEMNVSTLELGDSALYLCASSLWGRGTGELFFGEGSRLTVL.

The genes are TRBV28 and TRBJ1-1; the D is unclear. Germline values: CDR1 MDHEN, CDR2 SYDVKM. This CDR3 contains 13 residues. Trimming left V 2 bases short and J 8 bases short, with 12 bases between. Here the CDR3 reads CASSLATRGEAFF. The CDR3 region has the DNA TGTGCCAGCAGTTTAGCCACCAGAGGGGAAGCTTTCTTT.

About this clone itself: The junction departs from germline at one end; a sequencing error may be responsible. The chain is built from TRBV7-9 and TRBJ1-3; possible D gene TRBD1, 5 bases. CDR3 length: 16 amino acids. CDR1 is SEHNR and CDR2 is FQNEAQ in the germline V gene (reference sequence). CDR3 sequence: CSSSLTGAGPGNTIYF. The CDR3 DNA reads TGTTCCAGCAGCTTAACAGGCGCAGGGCCTGGAAACACCATATATTTT. The full variable domain, completed using reference TRBV7-9 and TRBJ1-3, is DTGVSQNPRHKITKRGQNVTFRCDPISEHNRLYWYRQTLGQGPEFLTYFQNEAQLEKSRLLSDRFSAERPKGSFSTLEIQRTEQGDSAMYLCSSSLTGAGPGNTIYFGEGSWLTVV.

The gene calls are TRBV7-2 and TRBJ1-4, with D possibly matching TRBD1 (5 bases). Germline CDR1 and CDR2: SGHTA and FQGNSA. Trimming pared 3 bases from V and 12 bases from J, leaving 20 bases between. This CDR3 spans 15 amino acids. CDR3 bases: TGTGCCAGCAGCTTCCCTTCAGGGTCAAGAGAAGAACTGTTTTTT. Protein sequence: CASSFPSGSREELFF.

This chain uses TRBV6-6 with TRBJ1-1; 8 bases agree with TRBD1. Trimming removed 7 bases from V and 5 bases from J; junction bases left unmatched: 12. The CDR3 sequence is 15 residues long. From germline, CDR1 is MNHNY and CDR2 SVGAGI (reference sequence). The CDR3 DNA follows: TGTGCCAGCATCTGGCAGGGGGCGCTGAGGACTGAAGCTTTCTTT. Translating it yields CASIWQGALRTEAFF.

The sample holds a few counts of this clone. This chain uses TRBV7-9 with TRBJ1-1; D not resolved. The germline V gene encodes CDR1 SEHNR and CDR2 FQNEAQ (reference sequence). The CDR3 loop spans 14 amino acids. The V end was cut by 2 bases, the J end by 5 bases, with 12 bases between. CDR3 in amino acids: CASSLTQSRTEAFF. The CDR3 DNA reads as TGTGCCAGCAGCTTAACACAGTCTCGGACTGAAGCTTTCTTT.

The CDR3 DNA is TGTGCCAGCAGCTTTCAAGTCCTTCGGGGCTACACCTTC. Its translation: CASSFQVLRGYTF. This chain links TRBV5-4 with TRBJ1-2; no clear D. Germline V gives CDR1 SGHNT, CDR2 YYREEE (reference sequence). The length of the CDR3 is 13 residues. V lost 2 bases to trimming and J lost 8 bases, with 13 bases between them.

The sample holds a few counts of this clone. The V call is TRBV19, the J call TRBJ2-1; TRBD2 matches 11 bases. Germline V lookup: CDR1 LNHDA, CDR2 SQIVND (reference sequence). Trimming at V came to 5 bases and at J to 2 bases, leaving 8 bases not matched to a gene. The CDR3 spans 17 residues. The CDR3 sequence: CASSLSTSGRTYNEQFF. The CDR3 nucleotides are TGTGCCAGTAGTCTTTCCACTAGCGGGAGAACCTACAATGAGCAGTTCTTC. The full variable domain, in which reference TRBV19 and TRBJ2-1 provide the parts outside the CDR3, is DGGITQSPKYLFRKEGQNVTLSCEQNLNHDAMYWYRQDPGQGLRLIYYSQIVNDFQKGDIAEGYSVSREKKESFPLTVTSAQKNPTAFYLCASSLSTSGRTYNEQFFGPGTRLTVL.

The chain carries TRBV27 and TRBJ1-1; D is possibly TRBD1 (5 bases). There are 16 residues in the CDR3. Germline V gives CDR1 MNHEY, CDR2 SMNVEV (reference sequence). V lost 2 bases and J 4 bases, leaving 17 bases between the germline ends. CDR3 in DNA: TGTGCCAGCAGTTTAATTGGGTTTGGGGGGGGCACTGAAGCTTTCTTT. Its translation is CASSLIGFGGGTEAFF.

The V gene is TRBV29-1, the J gene TRBJ1-2; TRBD1 matches 8 bases. This CDR3 contains 13 residues. V lost 4 bases and J lost 8; bases outside the gene matches: 9. CDR1 is SQVTM and CDR2 is ANQGSEA in the germline V gene. This CDR3 is CSVVRTGPTGYTF. The DNA for the CDR3 is TGCAGCGTTGTTCGGACAGGGCCGACCGGCTACACCTTC.